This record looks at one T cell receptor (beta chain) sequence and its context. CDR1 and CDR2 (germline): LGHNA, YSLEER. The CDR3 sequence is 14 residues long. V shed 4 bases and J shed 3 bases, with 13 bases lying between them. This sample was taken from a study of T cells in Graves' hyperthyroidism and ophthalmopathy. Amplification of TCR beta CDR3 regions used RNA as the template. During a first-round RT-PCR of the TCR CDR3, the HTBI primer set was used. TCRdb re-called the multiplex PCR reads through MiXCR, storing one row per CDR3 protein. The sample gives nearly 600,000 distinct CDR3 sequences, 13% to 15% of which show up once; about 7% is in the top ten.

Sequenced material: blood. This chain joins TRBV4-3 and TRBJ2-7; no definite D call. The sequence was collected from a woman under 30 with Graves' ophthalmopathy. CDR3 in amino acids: CASSPGSKGYEQYF. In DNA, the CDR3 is TGCGCCAGCAGCCCTGGGTCGAAGGGCTACGAGCAGTACTTC.